One and the same sample provided the 19 T cell receptor beta chains below, sequenced in a study of CD8 T cells in cerebrospinal fluid in Alzheimer's disease. Following a re-call of the 10x single-cell sequencing reads, TCRdb has one entry per CDR3 protein and lacks DNA. The repertoire table contains over a thousand distinct CDR3 sequences. Sample: cerebrospinal fluid. The source of these receptors is a human donor in good health.

By frequency, this clonotype is medium-sized. The V and J genes are TRBV12-3 or TRBV12-4 and TRBJ2-5; the D gene TCRdb calls, TRBD1, cannot be checked with no DNA. The CDR3 loop spans 13 amino acids. The CDR3 is CASSPTGVETQYF.

This clonotype is called medium-sized based on its frequency. The chain combines TRBV7-2 with TRBJ2-1; no DNA is available, so the TRBD2 call from TCRdb remains unchecked. The length of the CDR3 is 17 residues. Germline CDR1 is SGHTA and CDR2 is FQGNSA. This CDR3 reads CASSFRTSGGALSEQFF.

By frequency, this clonotype is large. J is TRBJ1-4 and V is TRBV4-1; TCRdb picks TRBD1, but there is no DNA to check that call. The CDR3 has 16 residues. CDR1 and CDR2 (germline): MGHRA, YSYEKL. This CDR3 is CASSPLPDRANEKLFF.

Judged by frequency, this clonotype is medium-sized. The chain carries TRBV6-5 and TRBJ2-2. This CDR3 is built from 15 residues. Germline V lookup: CDR1 MNHEY, CDR2 SVGAGI. The CDR3: CASSSGLSHTGELFF.

This clonotype registers medium-sized (0.01 to 0.1%) by frequency. This chain links TRBV6-6 with TRBJ2-3; TCRdb returns TRBD1, unconfirmable since there is no DNA. In germline, CDR1 is MNHNY, CDR2 SVGAGI (reference sequence). This CDR3 contains 15 residues. The CDR3 is CASIDAGTGADTQYF.

This clonotype is medium-sized by frequency. The genes are TRBV7-9 and TRBJ1-4; TCRdb designates TRBD1, a call that cannot be tested without DNA. The CDR3 loop spans 17 amino acids. In germline, CDR1 is SEHNR, CDR2 FQNEAQ (reference sequence). CDR3 residues: CASSAGTGGVANEKLFF.

Frequency places this clonotype as medium-sized (0.01 to 0.1%). The J gene is TRBJ2-7, the V gene TRBV28; the TRBD1 assignment by TCRdb is unverifiable without DNA. Germline V gene sequence: CDR1 MDHEN, CDR2 SYDVKM. The CDR3 is 16 residues long. CDR3 loop: CASSLAPTGLSYEQYF. The whole variable domain, remainder taken from reference TRBV28 and TRBJ2-7, is DVKVTQSSRYLVKRTGEKVFLECVQDMDHENMFWYRQDPGLGLRLIYFSYDVKMKEKGDIPEGYSVSREKKERFSLILESASTNQTSMYLCASSLAPTGLSYEQYFGPGTRLTVT.

Judged by frequency, this clonotype is large. The chain uses TRBV7-8 and TRBJ1-1; TCRdb picks TRBD1, but there is no DNA to check that call. Germline assignment: CDR1 SGHVS and CDR2 FQNEAQ. The CDR3 extends over 17 amino acids. The CDR3 spells CASSLGLGVTDKTEAFF.

In terms of frequency, this clonotype is medium-sized. J is TRBJ2-7 and V is TRBV27; TCRdb selects TRBD2, and the lack of DNA leaves this call unchecked. The CDR3 is 16 amino acids. Germline lookup yields CDR1 MNHEY and CDR2 SMNVEV (reference sequence). CDR3 amino acids: CASSSLIRGGPYEQYF.

Its frequency marks this clonotype as medium-sized. This rearrangement joins TRBV19 to TRBJ2-3; TCRdb proposes TRBD2, but this gene call is untestable without DNA. The CDR3 is 15 residues long. Germline CDR1 LNHDA, CDR2 SQIVND (reference sequence). This CDR3 reads CASSIVGGGPDTQYF.

Frequency places this clonotype as medium-sized. The chain has TRBV2 and TRBJ2-2. Germline V gives CDR1 SNHLY, CDR2 FYNNEI. CDR3 length equals 14 residues. The CDR3 loop reads CASSGAGNTGELFF.

This clonotype is identified as medium-sized from frequency. The V and J genes are TRBV7-2 and TRBJ2-7. CDR3 length equals 13 residues. Per the germline V gene, CDR1 is SGHTA and CDR2 is FQGNSA. CDR3 amino acids: CASSPSGRNEQYF.

This clonotype is identified as large from frequency. The V call is TRBV28, the J call TRBJ1-1; TCRdb returns TRBD1, unconfirmable since there is no DNA. The germline gives CDR1 MDHEN, CDR2 SYDVKM. The CDR3 has 15 residues. The chain's CDR3 is CASSFPTRARAEAFF.

This clonotype ranks as large in terms of frequency. The V call is TRBV7-2, the J call TRBJ2-1; TCRdb picks TRBD1, but there is no DNA to check that call. CDR1 SGHTA and CDR2 FQGNSA come from the germline V gene. The CDR3 length is 12 residues. The CDR3 here is CASGGQSNEQFF.

According to its frequency, this clonotype is medium-sized. This chain connects TRBV20-1 to TRBJ1-5. Germline V lookup: CDR1 DFQATT, CDR2 SNEGSKA (reference sequence). The CDR3 sequence is 14 residues long. The CDR3: CSAMWGSVGQPQHF.

This clonotype is deemed medium-sized by its frequency. This chain uses TRBV29-1 with TRBJ1-1. Germline loops: CDR1 SQVTM, CDR2 ANQGSEA. This CDR3 contains 14 residues. CDR3: CSVGVGLTNTEAFF.

According to its frequency, this clonotype is medium-sized. The gene calls are TRBV18 and TRBJ2-3; TCRdb returns TRBD1, unconfirmable since there is no DNA. This CDR3 is 15 amino acids long. Germline lookup yields CDR1 KGHSH and CDR2 LQKENI. The CDR3 loop reads CASSLKGTDTDTQYF.

The chain has TRBV19 and TRBJ1-3; the D call of TRBD1 rests on TCRdb alone, since no DNA is present to check it. The CDR3 is 14 amino acids. CDR1 and CDR2 from the germline V gene are LNHDA and SQIVND (reference sequence). Here the CDR3 reads CASSSRPTGNTIYF.

This clonotype registers medium-sized by frequency. The V gene is TRBV24-1, the J gene TRBJ1-5; absent DNA, TCRdb's TRBD1 call cannot be checked. The CDR3 runs to 13 residues. Per the germline V gene, CDR1 is KGHDR and CDR2 is SFDVKD. The CDR3 is CATSPRGSQPQHF.